Described below is a single TCR beta chain sequence and its context. TCRdb's copy holds only in-frame clones and misses some; the assay was immunoSEQ multiplex PCR. The data hold about 310,000 clones, with 75% to 90% observed a single time. These data belong to a study of blood T cell repertoires in COVID-19. Study in general: T cells, B-cell-depleted T cells, or PBMCs provided the cDNA or gDNA that served as material.

Trimming removed 3 bases from V and 5 bases from J, with 13 bases in between. The CDR3 has 14 amino acids. Germline CDR1 reads SGHAT; CDR2 reads FQNNGV. The sequenced sample consisted of peripheral blood. This sequence originates from a man aged 18 to 29 with active or convalescent COVID-19. V and J are TRBV11-2 and TRBJ1-1; D is ambiguous. The CDR3 bases are TGTGCCAGCAGCTTGTCAGCGCCCTATACTGAAGCTTTCTTT. It specifies CASSLSAPYTEAFF.